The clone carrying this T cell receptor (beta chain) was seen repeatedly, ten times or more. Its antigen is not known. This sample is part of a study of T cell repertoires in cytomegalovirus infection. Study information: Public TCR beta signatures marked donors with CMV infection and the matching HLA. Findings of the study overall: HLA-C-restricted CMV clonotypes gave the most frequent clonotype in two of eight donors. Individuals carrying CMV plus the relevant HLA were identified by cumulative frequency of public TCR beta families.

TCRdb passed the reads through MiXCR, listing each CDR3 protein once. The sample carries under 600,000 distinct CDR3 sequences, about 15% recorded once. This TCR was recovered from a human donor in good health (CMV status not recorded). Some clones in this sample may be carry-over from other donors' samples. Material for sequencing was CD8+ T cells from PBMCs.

CDR3 sequence reads: CASTFKAGGETQYF. CDR3 bases: TGTGCCAGCACCTTTAAGGCAGGGGGGGAGACCCAGTACTTC. The chain is built from TRBV27 and TRBJ2-5, with TRBD1 as a possible D gene (7 bases). Trimming took off 7 bases at V and 5 bases at J, with 17 bases between the two ends. This CDR3 spans 14 amino acids. The germline CDR1 and CDR2 sequences are MNHEY and SMNVEV (reference sequence).